The 17 T cell receptor beta chains below were found in one sample sequenced in a study of T cell repertoires in ileal Crohn's disease. Sequencing used immunoSEQ multiplex PCR; TCRdb keeps in-frame clones, though not all of them. The repertoire has 5,000 or so clones, more than 75% of them found once; the top ten carry 5.4%. The sample taken for sequencing was ileal tissue. The receptors stem from an adult with Crohn's disease.

The chain links TRBV19 to TRBJ2-3; 10 nucleotides line up with TRBD1. Germline V gene lookup returns CDR1 LNHDA and CDR2 SQIVND (reference sequence). The CDR3 totals 14 residues. J gave up 14 bases and V 11 bases, and 19 bases lay outside the gene matches. CDR3 DNA: TGTGCCTCACACCGGGACAGGGGCCCGTTCGACCTGTATTTT. Translating it yields CASHRDRGPFDLYF.

The genes are TRBV15 and TRBJ1-1; possibly TRBD1 for D (5 bases). This CDR3 comprises 16 residues. V was pared by 1 base and J by 3 bases, with 15 bases between. Looked up from germline, CDR1 is LNHNV and CDR2 is YYDKDF (reference sequence). CDR3 DNA sequence: TGTGCCACCAGCAGAGTTGGCAGGGTAGCGGACACTGAAGCTTTCTTT. The encoded protein is CATSRVGRVADTEAFF.

The gene calls are TRBV6-5 and TRBJ1-1; D is unclear. Per the germline V gene, CDR1 is MNHEY and CDR2 is SVGAGI. This CDR3 has 11 residues. Trimming stripped 9 bases from V and 5 bases from J, with 10 bases between. CDR3 in DNA: TGTGCCAGTGCAGATCAGACTGAAGCTTTCTTT. Amino acids: CASADQTEAFF.

This clone was found once. The chain couples TRBV7-9 to TRBJ2-2, with D possibly TRBD1 on 6 matching bases. CDR1 SEHNR and CDR2 FQNEAQ come from the germline V gene (reference sequence). CDR3 size: 15 residues. Trimming stripped 5 bases from V and 3 bases from J, with 13 bases between. CDR3 DNA: TGTGCCAGCAGCCTAAACAGGGTGTACACCGGGGAGCTGTTTTTT. Translated, it gives CASSLNRVYTGELFF.

This clone came up once. Germline is not matched at one junction end, which may reflect a read error. This chain connects TRBV9 to TRBJ2-3; D uncertain. Germline loops: CDR1 SGDLS, CDR2 YYNGEE. The length of the CDR3 is 13 residues. CDR3 in DNA: TGTGCCAGCAGCGTAGGAAGCATAGATACGCAGTATTTT. This sequence encodes CASSVGSIDTQYF.

The chain recombines TRBV25-1 with TRBJ1-1; 7 bases align to TRBD1. This CDR3 has 14 residues. V shed 3 bases and J 10 bases; nucleotides not matched to a gene: 11. Germline CDR1 is MGHDK and CDR2 is SYGVNS. CDR3 region: CASSDPKSGTAAFF. The CDR3 coding sequence is TGTGCCAGCAGTGACCCAAAATCCGGGACAGCAGCTTTCTTT.

The V and J genes are TRBV7-2 and TRBJ2-5, with D possibly matching TRBD1 (7 bases). Per germline, CDR1 SGHTA and CDR2 FQGNSA. CDR3 length: 14 residues. V dropped 3 bases and J dropped 5 bases, with 13 bases sitting between them. The CDR3 DNA reads TGTGCCAGCAGCTTTCAGGGGGGCGGGGAGACCCAGTACTTC. Protein: CASSFQGGGETQYF.

V and J are TRBV7-9 and TRBJ2-7, with D hard to call. Germline-derived CDR1 and CDR2 are SEHNR and FQNEAQ (reference sequence). Trimming cost V 7 bases and J 2 bases, with 12 bases left between them. The CDR3 has 13 residues. CDR3 amino acids: CASTHSATYEQYF. The CDR3 bases are TGTGCCAGCACCCATTCAGCGACCTACGAGCAGTACTTC. The entire variable domain, with the rest obtained from reference TRBV7-9 and TRBJ2-7, is as follows: DTGVSQNPRHKITKRGQNVTFRCDPISEHNRLYWYRQTLGQGPEFLTYFQNEAQLEKSRLLSDRFSAERPKGSFSTLEIQRTEQGDSAMYLCASTHSATYEQYFGPGTRLTVT.

This clone has only one observation. J is TRBJ1-2 and V is TRBV5-1; D gene ambiguous. The CDR3 contains 15 residues. V lost 0 bases to trimming and J lost 4 bases, with 13 bases between them. In germline, CDR1 is SGHRS, CDR2 YFSETQ. The CDR3 DNA reads TGCGCCAGCAGCTTGGGGCAGGTCGTAGGCTATGGCTACACCTTC. Amino acid sequence: CASSLGQVVGYGYTF. Full variable domain (remainder filled in from reference TRBV5-1 and TRBJ1-2): KAGVTQTPRYLIKTRGQQVTLSCSPISGHRSVSWYQQTPGQGLQFLFEYFSETQRNKGNFPGRFSGRQFSNSRSEMNVSTLELGDSALYLCASSLGQVVGYGYTFGSGTRLTVV.

J is TRBJ1-6 and V is TRBV5-4; D is perhaps TRBD1 (5 bases). V was clipped by 3 bases and J by 0 bases, with 16 bases between them. Germline V gives CDR1 SGHNT, CDR2 YYREEE (reference sequence). This CDR3 spans 18 amino acids. The CDR3 nucleotides read TGTGCCAGCAGCTCCGGGGGGAGGGTCCACTCCTATAATTCACCCCTCCACTTT. This gives the protein CASSSGGRVHSYNSPLHF.

V and J are TRBV27 and TRBJ2-6; D gene unclear. Trimming shortened V by 6 bases and J by 2 bases, and 8 bases separated the two germline ends. Germline V gives CDR1 MNHEY, CDR2 SMNVEV (reference sequence). This CDR3 spans 14 amino acids. CDR3 bases: TGTGCCAGCAGCGAGATTACTGGGGCCAACGTCCTGACTTTC. Translation gives CASSEITGANVLTF.

This clone was seen once. The genes are TRBV9 and TRBJ2-1, with 9 bases identical to TRBD1. V trimming: 0 bases; J trimming: 9 bases; junction bases outside the gene matches: 10. The germline CDR1 and CDR2 sequences are SGDLS and YYNGEE. The CDR3 spans 16 residues. The CDR3 loop is CASSVAGTGSYGEQFF. CDR3 nucleotide sequence: TGTGCCAGCAGCGTAGCGGGGACAGGGTCTTATGGTGAGCAGTTCTTC.

This rearrangement joins TRBV6-5 to TRBJ1-5, with TRBD1 as a possible D gene (5 bases). The CDR3 contains 15 residues. V shed 6 bases and J shed 2 bases, with 14 bases lying between them. Germline CDR1 reads MNHEY; CDR2 reads SVGAGI. In DNA, the CDR3 is TGTGCCAGCAGGCGCGGAGGGGCGCGCAATCAGCCCCAGCATTTT. Its protein is CASRRGGARNQPQHF.

The gene calls are TRBV27 and TRBJ2-5; 12 nucleotides align to TRBD2. V was clipped by 6 bases and J by 3 bases; unmatched bases: 5. Germline V gene lookup returns CDR1 MNHEY and CDR2 SMNVEV (reference sequence). This CDR3 comprises 15 residues. Here the CDR3 DNA reads TGTGCCAGCAGCTTTCTAGCGGGGGGGAAAGAGACCCAGTACTTC. Its protein is CASSFLAGGKETQYF.

The rearrangement joins TRBV6-4 to TRBJ2-7, with 12 bases fitting TRBD2. The CDR3 spans 15 residues. With V trimmed by 6 bases and J by 0 bases, 3 bases remained unmatched. Germline V gives CDR1 MRHNA, CDR2 SNTAGT. For the CDR3, the DNA is TGTGCCAGCAGAGAACTAGCGGGGGGCTCCTACGAGCAGTACTTC. As protein: CASRELAGGSYEQYF.

This clone was observed once. CDR3 nucleotide sequence: TGTGCCAGCAGCGTAAACCCACAACAAGAGACCCAGTACTTC. Its translation: CASSVNPQQETQYF. V usage is TRBV9 and J usage is TRBJ2-5; the D is unclear. Germline V gene sequence: CDR1 SGDLS, CDR2 YYNGEE. The V end lost 1 base, the J end lost 2 bases, and 9 bases lay between the germline ends. This CDR3 region has 14 residues.

The chain is built from TRBV6-5 and TRBJ1-1; D is perhaps TRBD1 (6 bases). The germline gives CDR1 MNHEY, CDR2 SVGAGI. The length of the CDR3 is 16 residues. The V gene lost 4 bases and the J gene lost 0 bases, with 15 bases spanning the gap. The CDR3 DNA follows: TGTGCCAGCAGTTTCGAGACAGGCTCCTTGAACACTGAAGCTTTCTTT. It specifies CASSFETGSLNTEAFF.